Presented here are 9 T cell receptor beta chains from one specimen sequenced in a study of blood T cell repertoires in COVID-19. Clones were sequenced by immunoSEQ multiplex PCR, and TCRdb holds only the in-frame ones, with some missing. The data show some 250,000 clones, roughly 90% seen once. Sequenced material: peripheral blood. These receptors all stem from a woman between 25 and 40 years old with acute or convalescent COVID-19.

The CDR3 is CSVGPDSQYEQYF. As DNA, the CDR3 is TGCAGCGTTGGCCCGGACAGTCAATACGAGCAGTACTTC. V is TRBV29-1 and J is TRBJ2-7; D is perhaps TRBD1 (6 bases). The CDR3 covers 13 residues. Germline CDR1 is SQVTM and CDR2 is ANQGSEA. V lost 4 bases to trimming and J lost 4 bases, with 14 bases between them.

V is TRBV7-8 and J is TRBJ2-1, with 14 bases aligning to TRBD2. Losses at the gene ends were 1 base for V and 0 bases for J; bases not matched to a gene: 5. This CDR3 region has 19 residues. Germline CDR1 is SGHVS and CDR2 is FQNEAQ. CDR3 bases: TGTGCCAGCAGCTTAGTTGGTGGGACTAGCGGGAGCTCCTACAATGAGCAGTTCTTC. Amino acid sequence: CASSLVGGTSGSSYNEQFF.

Concerning this clone: Relative to the germline gene, one junction end is altered; a read error may explain this. The rearrangement links TRBV6-9 to TRBJ2-1; 10 bases fit TRBD2. The CDR3 sequence is 15 residues long. Germline-derived CDR1 and CDR2 are MNHGY and SVAAGI. CDR3 nucleotide sequence: TGTGCCAGCAGTTATAATCCTAGCGGGAGTAATGGGCAGTTCTTC. Its translation: CASSYNPSGSNGQFF.

The rearrangement uses TRBV5-5 and TRBJ2-3; D is perhaps TRBD2 (5 bases). The CDR3 is 15 amino acids. Trimming pared 4 bases from V and 0 bases from J, leaving 12 bases between. Germline V gene sequence: CDR1 SGHKS, CDR2 YYEKEE (reference sequence). The CDR3 DNA reads TGTGCCAGCAGCAGGGAGCCCACTAGCACAGATACGCAGTATTTT. It is translated as CASSREPTSTDTQYF. The variable domain in full, with the rest retrieved from reference TRBV5-5 and TRBJ2-3, is DAGVTQSPTHLIKTRGQQVTLRCSPISGHKSVSWYQQVLGQGPQFIFQYYEKEERGRGNFPDRFSARQFPNYSSELNVNALLLGDSALYLCASSREPTSTDTQYFGPGTRLTVL.

The J gene is TRBJ1-5, the V gene TRBV6-6; 10 bases are shared with TRBD1. With 5 bases clipped from V and 2 bases from J, the junction kept 6 bases outside the gene matches. Germline CDR1 MNHNY, CDR2 SVGAGI (reference sequence). This CDR3 is built from 16 residues. DNA of the CDR3: TGTGCCAGCAGTCAATCGACAGGGGGCGGCAATCAGCCCCAGCATTTT. It codes for CASSQSTGGGNQPQHF.

The V call is TRBV2, the J call TRBJ2-7; D gene uncertain. V was pared by 7 bases and J by 4 bases, with 14 bases between. Germline CDR1 reads SNHLY; CDR2 reads FYNNEI. The CDR3 spans 13 residues. The CDR3 nucleotides read TGTGCCAGCACTCCACCCACCACATACGAGCAGTACTTC. Translating it yields CASTPPTTYEQYF.

The chain is built from TRBV6-4 and TRBJ2-1, with TRBD2 matching over 12 bases. Germline loops: CDR1 MRHNA, CDR2 SNTAGT. This CDR3 has 15 residues. The ends lost 5 bases at V and 6 bases at J; junction bases unmatched: 5. Here the CDR3 DNA reads TGTGCCAGCAGTATGACTAGCGGGAGATTCAATGAGCAGTTCTTC. It is translated as CASSMTSGRFNEQFF.

As to this clone: The junction shows a germline mismatch at one end, possibly a read error. The chain is built from TRBV6-2 or TRBV6-3 and TRBJ1-3, with D perhaps TRBD1 (5 bases). The CDR3 has 18 amino acids. CDR1 and CDR2 (germline): MNHEY, SVGEGT. The chain's CDR3 is CASSYSGTAFFSGNTIYF. CDR3 DNA sequence: TGTGCCAGCAGCTACTCCGGGACTGCATTTTTCTCTGGAAACACCATATATTTT.

V and J are TRBV12-2 and TRBJ2-7; the listed D gene, TRBD2, was not tested against the DNA. TRBV12-2 is an annotated pseudogene. This CDR3 is 15 amino acids long. This CDR3 reads CASRLALAGIYEQYF. The CDR3 nucleotides read TGTGCAAGTCGCTTAGCGCTAGCGGGGATCTACGAGCAGTACTTC.